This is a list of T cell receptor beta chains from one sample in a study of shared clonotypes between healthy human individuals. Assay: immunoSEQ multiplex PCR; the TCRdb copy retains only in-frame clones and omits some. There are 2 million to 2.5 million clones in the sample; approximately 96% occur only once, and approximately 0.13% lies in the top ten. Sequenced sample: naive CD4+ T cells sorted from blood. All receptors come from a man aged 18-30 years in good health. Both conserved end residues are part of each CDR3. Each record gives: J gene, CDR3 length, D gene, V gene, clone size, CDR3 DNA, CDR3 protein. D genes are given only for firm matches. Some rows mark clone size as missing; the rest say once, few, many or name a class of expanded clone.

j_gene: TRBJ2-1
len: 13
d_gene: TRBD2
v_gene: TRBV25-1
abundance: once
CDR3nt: TGTGCCAGCCGGACTAGCGGGTACAATGAGCAGTTCTTC
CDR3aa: CASRTSGYNEQFF

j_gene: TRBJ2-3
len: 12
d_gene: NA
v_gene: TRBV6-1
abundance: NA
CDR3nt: TGTGCCAGCAGTGAGAGGGACTCCCCGAGGTATTTT
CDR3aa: CASSERDSPRYF

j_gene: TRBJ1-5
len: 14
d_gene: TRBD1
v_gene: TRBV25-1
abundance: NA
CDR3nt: TGTGCCAGCAGTGAATCAGGGGACAGTCAGCCCCAGCATTTT
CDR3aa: CASSESGDSQPQHF

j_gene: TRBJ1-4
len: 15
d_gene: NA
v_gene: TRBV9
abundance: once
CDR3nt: TGTGCCAGCAGCGTAGCGACCTTTGGTAATGAAAAACTGTTTTTT
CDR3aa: CASSVATFGNEKLFF

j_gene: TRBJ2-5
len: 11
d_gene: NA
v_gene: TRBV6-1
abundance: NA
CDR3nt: TGTGCCAGCAGCCTTTTAGAGACCCAGTACTTC
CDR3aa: CASSLLETQYF

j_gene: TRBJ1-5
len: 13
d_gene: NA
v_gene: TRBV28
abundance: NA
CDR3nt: TGTGCCAGCAGTCCAGGGGTGGATCAGCCCCAGCATTTT
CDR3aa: CASSPGVDQPQHF

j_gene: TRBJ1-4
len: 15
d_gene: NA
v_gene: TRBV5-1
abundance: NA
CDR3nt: TGCGCCAGCAGCTTTCAGGGGTTTACTAATGAAAAACTGTTTTTT
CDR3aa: CASSFQGFTNEKLFF

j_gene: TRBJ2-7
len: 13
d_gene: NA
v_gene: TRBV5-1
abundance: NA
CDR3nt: TGCGCCAGCAGCGAGGACGGGACCTACGAGCAGTACTTC
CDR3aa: CASSEDGTYEQYF

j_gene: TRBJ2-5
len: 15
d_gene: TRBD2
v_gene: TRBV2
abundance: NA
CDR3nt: TGTGCCAGCAGTGGACTAGCGGGAGGACAAGAGACCCAGTACTTC
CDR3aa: CASSGLAGGQETQYF

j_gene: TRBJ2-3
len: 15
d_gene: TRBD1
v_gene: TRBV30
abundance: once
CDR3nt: TGTGCCTGGAGTCTTGACAGGGCCCGCACAGATACGCAGTATTTT
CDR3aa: CAWSLDRARTDTQYF

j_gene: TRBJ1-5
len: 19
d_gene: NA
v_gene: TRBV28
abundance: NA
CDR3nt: TGTGCCAGCAGTTTCGTCAGGGTTGGTCGTATTGGTAGCAATCAGCCCCAGCATTTT
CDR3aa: CASSFVRVGRIGSNQPQHF

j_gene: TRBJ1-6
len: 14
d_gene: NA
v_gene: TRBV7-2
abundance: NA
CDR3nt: TGTGCCAGCAGCCCCCTTCAGGGGAATTCACCCCTCCACTTT
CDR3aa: CASSPLQGNSPLHF

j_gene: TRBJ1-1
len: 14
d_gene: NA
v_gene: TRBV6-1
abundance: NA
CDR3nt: TGTGCCAGCAGTGAATGGGGAGGGGGTTCTGAAGCTTTCTTT
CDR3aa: CASSEWGGGSEAFF

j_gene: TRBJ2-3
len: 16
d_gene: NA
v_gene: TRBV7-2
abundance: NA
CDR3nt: TGTGCCAGCAGCTTATCGGCAGCCCTGAGGACAGATACGCAGTATTTT
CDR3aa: CASSLSAALRTDTQYF

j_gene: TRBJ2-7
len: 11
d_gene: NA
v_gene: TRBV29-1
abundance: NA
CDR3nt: TGCAGCGTTGTGGGCTCCTACGAGCAGTACTTC
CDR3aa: CSVVGSYEQYF

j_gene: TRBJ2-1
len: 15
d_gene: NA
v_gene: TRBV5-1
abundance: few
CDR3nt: TGCGCCAGCAGCTTGGAAGGGGGAACCTACAATGAGCAGTTCTTC
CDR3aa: CASSLEGGTYNEQFF

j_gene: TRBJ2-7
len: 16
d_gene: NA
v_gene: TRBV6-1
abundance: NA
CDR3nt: TGTGCCAGCAGTGAAGCTAGACTAGTCATCTACAACGAGCAGTACTTC
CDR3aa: CASSEARLVIYNEQYF

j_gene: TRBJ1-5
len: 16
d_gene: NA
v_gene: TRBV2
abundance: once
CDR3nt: TGTGCCAGCAGTACGTCCGGAGGGGCTCTAAATCAGCCCCAGCATTTT
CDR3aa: CASSTSGGALNQPQHF

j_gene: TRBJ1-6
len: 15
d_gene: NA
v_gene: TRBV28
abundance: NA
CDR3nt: TGTGCCAGCGCGCCCGGGGGAATGGGGGATTCACCCCTCCACTTT
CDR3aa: CASAPGGMGDSPLHF

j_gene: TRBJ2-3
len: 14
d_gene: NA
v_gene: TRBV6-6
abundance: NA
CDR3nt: TGTGCCAGCACTGACCGGGGACGCCTAGATACGCAGTATTTT
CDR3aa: CASTDRGRLDTQYF

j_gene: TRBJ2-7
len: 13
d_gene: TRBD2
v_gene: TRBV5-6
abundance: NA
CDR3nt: TGTGCCAGCAGCCCTAGCGGGCCCAGGGAGCAGTACTTC
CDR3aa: CASSPSGPREQYF

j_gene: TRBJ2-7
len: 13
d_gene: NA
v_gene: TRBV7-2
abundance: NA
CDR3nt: TGTGCCAGCAGCCCCGGTGGAGGGCGTGAGCAGTACTTC
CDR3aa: CASSPGGGREQYF